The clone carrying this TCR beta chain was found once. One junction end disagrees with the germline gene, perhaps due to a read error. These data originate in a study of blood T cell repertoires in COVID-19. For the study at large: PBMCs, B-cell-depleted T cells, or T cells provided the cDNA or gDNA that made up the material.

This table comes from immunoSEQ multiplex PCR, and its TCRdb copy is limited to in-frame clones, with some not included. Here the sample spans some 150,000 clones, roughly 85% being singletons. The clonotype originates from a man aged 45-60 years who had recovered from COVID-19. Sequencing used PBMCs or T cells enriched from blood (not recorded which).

The CDR3 DNA reads as TGTGCCAGCAGCCCTTCTAAGGGGGTGAAAACTGAAGCTTTCTTT. This codes for CASSPSKGVKTEAFF. The chain carries TRBV28 and TRBJ1-1; D possibly corresponds to TRBD1 (6 bases). Germline values: CDR1 MDHEN, CDR2 SYDVKM. This CDR3 comprises 15 residues.